One sample yielded the 8 T cell receptor beta chains listed below, sequenced in a study of sequential checkpoint blockade in melanoma. Sequencing used immunoSEQ multiplex PCR; TCRdb keeps in-frame clones, though not all of them. The sample consists of 25,000 to 35,000 clones, 83% of them appearing once. Specified treatment: randomized to nivolumab then ipilimumab (arm A) or the reverse (arm B). Sequencing was performed on CD8+ T cells sorted from blood (inferred from file names), taken from a patient given nivolumab and ipilimumab in sequence. The receptor source for this set is a human donor with melanoma.

The chain joins TRBV10-3 to TRBJ2-7; 7 positions agree with TRBD1. There are 13 residues in the CDR3. CDR1 is ENHRY, CDR2 SYGVKD, per germline. Unmatched junction bases numbered 5, after V lost 9 bases and J lost 0 bases. The CDR3 bases are TGTGCCATAGGGACAGAGAGCTCCTACGAGCAGTACTTC. Its protein is CAIGTESSYEQYF.

This clone was recorded a few times. V and J are TRBV5-8 and TRBJ1-2, with D possibly TRBD1 on 6 matching bases. The length of the CDR3 is 13 residues. Germline V gene lookup returns CDR1 SGHTS and CDR2 YDEGEE. V was clipped by 3 bases and J by 8 bases, with 14 bases between them. Here the CDR3 DNA reads TGTGCCAGCAGCTCTCCCGACAGGAGCGGCTACACCTTC. Protein product: CASSSPDRSGYTF.

The chain employs TRBV4-1 and TRBJ2-1, with 8 bases matching TRBD2. Per the germline V gene, CDR1 is MGHRA and CDR2 is YSYEKL. This CDR3 comprises 14 residues. Losses at the gene ends were 3 bases for V and 3 bases for J; bases not matched to a gene: 1. The CDR3 DNA is TGCGCCAGCAGCCATAGCGGGAACTACAATGAGCAGTTCTTC. Translation: CASSHSGNYNEQFF.

This rearrangement joins TRBV7-9 to TRBJ2-1, with 11 bases lining up with TRBD2. This CDR3 is 15 amino acids long. The V and J ends lost 4 bases and 4 bases, in that order; junction bases with no gene match: 3. Germline V gene data show CDR1 as SEHNR and CDR2 as FQNEAQ (reference sequence). CDR3 nucleotides: TGTGCCAGCAGCTCTAGCGGGGGGACGTACAATGAGCAGTTCTTC. Its protein product is CASSSSGGTYNEQFF.

CDR3 coding DNA: TGTGCCAGCGCCACGAGTTTTGAGGTCGAAAAACTGTTTTTT. Translated: CASATSFEVEKLFF. This chain connects TRBV6-5 to TRBJ1-4; no clear D. Germline V gene lookup returns CDR1 MNHEY and CDR2 SVGAGI. The CDR3 totals 14 residues. Trimming cost V 8 bases and J 8 bases, with 18 bases left between them.

The rearrangement links TRBV28 to TRBJ2-1; D is perhaps TRBD2 (5 bases). The V gene lost 5 bases and the J gene lost 9 bases, with 20 bases spanning the gap. Germline loops: CDR1 MDHEN, CDR2 SYDVKM. The length of the CDR3 is 15 residues. This CDR3 is CASSHWTQSGVEQFF. DNA of the CDR3: TGTGCCAGCAGTCACTGGACCCAATCCGGGGTTGAGCAGTTCTTC.

This chain joins TRBV9 and TRBJ2-3, with TRBD2 matching 8 bases. V trimming: 0 bases; J trimming: 4 bases; junction bases outside the gene matches: 4. The CDR3 loop spans 15 amino acids. The germline V gene encodes CDR1 SGDLS and CDR2 YYNGEE. The CDR3 DNA reads as TGTGCCAGCAGCGTAGGGCTAGCGGGTTCAGATACGCAGTATTTT. Its protein product is CASSVGLAGSDTQYF.

The chain links TRBV28 to TRBJ2-1, with 9 bases aligning to TRBD1. The V gene end was trimmed by 7 bases and the J gene end by 4 bases; junction bases not matched to a gene: 8. CDR1 is MDHEN and CDR2 is SYDVKM in the germline V gene. The CDR3 runs to 15 residues. CDR3 region: CASIPTGGDYNEQFF. Written as DNA, the CDR3 is TGTGCCAGCATCCCAACAGGGGGCGATTACAATGAGCAGTTCTTC.